Sequencing of this T cell receptor beta chain was carried out in a study of Graves' ophthalmopathy and Graves' hyperthyroidism. The wider study: Stable hyperthyroidism meant no progression to ophthalmopathy within 18 months of follow-up.

General observations from the study: Sensitivity of about 90% and specificity of around 76% were achieved when a 13-signature model separated ophthalmopathy from stable hyperthyroidism. Ophthalmopathy progression prediction by the model yielded a sensitivity of 60% to 71% and a specificity of approximately 72%.

The junction had 3 bases not matched to a gene; V was cut back by 8 bases and J by 3 bases. From germline, CDR1 is DFQATT and CDR2 SNEGSKA (reference sequence). This CDR3 is 11 amino acids long. This clonotype was counted many times. Its matching antigen is unknown. From RNA, the CDR3 regions of TCR beta chains were amplified and sequenced. HTBI-primed RT-PCR formed the first round, and a multiplex PCR formed the second. Via MiXCR, TCRdb re-called the multiplex PCR reads, giving one row per CDR3 protein. In the table there are around 590,000 distinct CDR3 sequences, about 40% of which are singletons. Enrolled hyperthyroidism patients had a new diagnosis, a duration under 2 months, and an age of 18 to 65.

The source is an adult man with Graves' hyperthyroidism. Source material: peripheral blood or thyroid tissue (not recorded which). The chain recombines TRBV20-1 with TRBJ2-7, with 8 positions matching TRBD1. CDR3 nucleotides: TGCAGTTCTGGACAGGGCTACGAGCAGTACTTC. It encodes CSSGQGYEQYF.